This is a list of T cell receptor beta chains from one sample in a study of T cells in Graves' hyperthyroidism and ophthalmopathy. One entry per CDR3 protein, called by TCRdb with MiXCR from the multiplex PCR reads. The table records about 640,000 distinct CDR3 sequences, about 20% of them present only once. Specimen: blood. The origin of the receptors is a man aged 25-45 years with Graves' ophthalmopathy. CDR3s include the opening cysteine and the closing phenylalanine or tryptophan. A D gene is named only where the DNA matches it firmly. For some rows the clone size is stated as once, few or many, or as a class when expanded; others skip it.

j_call	clone_size	v_call	d_call	cdr3_nt	cdr3_aa
TRBJ2-1	NA	TRBV25-1	NA	TGTGCCAGCAGTGAAGGAGGGGGCGCGATGAAAGAGCAGTTCTTC	CASSEGGGAMKEQFF
TRBJ2-2	NA	TRBV9	TRBD2	TGTGCCAGCAGCGTCGCCAGGACTAGCGGGGACACCGGGGAGCTGTTTTTT	CASSVARTSGDTGELFF
TRBJ1-5	many	TRBV28	NA	TGTGCCAGCAGTATCACAGGTCAGCCCCAGCATTTT	CASSITGQPQHF
TRBJ2-1	many	TRBV11-2	NA	TGTGCCAGCAGCTTAGTCCCCTACAATGAGCAGTTCTTC	CASSLVPYNEQFF
TRBJ2-1	few	TRBV4-3	TRBD2	TGCGCCAGCAGCTTCCGCCGGACTAGCGTTCTCAATGAGCAGTTCTTC	CASSFRRTSVLNEQFF
TRBJ1-6	NA	TRBV7-9	NA	TGTGCCAGCAGCTTAACTGCAGGGGTCGCGTCACCCCTCCACTTT	CASSLTAGVASPLHF
TRBJ2-1	few	TRBV27	NA	TGTGCCAGCAGTTTTAACATAAAAAGCTCCTACAATGAGCAGTTCTTC	CASSFNIKSSYNEQFF
TRBJ2-7	many	TRBV3-1	NA	TGTGCCAGCAGCCACCTGGGACACTACGAGCAGTACTTC	CASSHLGHYEQYF
TRBJ2-1	few	TRBV2	TRBD2	TGTGCCAGCTTGGGGACTAGCGGGAAAGTAGATGAGCAGTTCTTC	CASLGTSGKVDEQFF
TRBJ1-1	many	TRBV28	TRBD1	TGTGCCAGCAGTTTTAGGACAGGGCCTGAAGCTTTCTTT	CASSFRTGPEAFF
TRBJ2-3	NA	TRBV4-3	TRBD2	TGCGCCAGCAGCCAAGCGGGGGGATCAGATACGCAGTATTTT	CASSQAGGSDTQYF
TRBJ1-3	once	TRBV28	NA	TGTGTCAGCAGTCCCAGGGTGGGTGCTGGAAACACCATATATTTT	CVSSPRVGAGNTIYF
TRBJ1-5	NA	TRBV5-8	NA	TGTGCCAGCAGCTTGAAAGGCCCTAGGAATCAGCCCCAGCATTTT	CASSLKGPRNQPQHF
TRBJ2-6	NA	TRBV14	TRBD2	TGTGCCAGCAGCCCGACTAGCGGGAGTAGTGGGGCCAACGTCCTGACTTTC	CASSPTSGSSGANVLTF
TRBJ1-3	NA	TRBV7-2	NA	TGTGCCAGCTCACCCCCGGGCCAGATGATAATCGGTGGAAACACCATATATTTT	CASSPPGQMIIGGNTIYF
TRBJ1-1	few	TRBV7-9	NA	TGTGCCAGCAGCCGGCGACTCCAAACTGAAGCTTTCTTT	CASSRRLQTEAFF
TRBJ1-6	NA	TRBV4-3	NA	TGCGCCAGCAGCCAAGCCCCTGACCCCTATTCACCCCTCCACTTT	CASSQAPDPYSPLHF
TRBJ2-7	few	TRBV28	NA	TGTGCCAGCAACGGGGACTGGGCCTACGAGCAGTACTTC	CASNGDWAYEQYF
TRBJ1-1	NA	TRBV3-1	NA	TGTGCCAGCAGCGTACAGCGGGACACTGAAGCTTTCTTT	CASSVQRDTEAFF
TRBJ2-2	NA	TRBV5-1	NA	TGCGCCACGGGCGGGTACAAGACCGGGGAGCTGTTTTTT	CATGGYKTGELFF
TRBJ2-7	many	TRBV28	TRBD1	TGTGCCAGCAGACCGGGACAGGGGGCACAAGAGCAGTACTTC	CASRPGQGAQEQYF
TRBJ2-7	NA	TRBV9	TRBD1	TGTGCCAGCAGCGTAGCTCCCCTAGGACAGGGGGTCTACGAGCAGTACTTC	CASSVAPLGQGVYEQYF
TRBJ1-1	NA	TRBV20-1	TRBD1	TGCAGTGCTAGAGTTGGGACAGGGAACACTGAAGCTTTCTTT	CSARVGTGNTEAFF
TRBJ2-7	few	TRBV30	TRBD2	TGTGCCTGGAGTGACGGGGGGGGTTCCTACGAGCAGTACTTC	CAWSDGGGSYEQYF
TRBJ2-1	few	TRBV6-1	NA	TGTGCCAGCAGTGTGCAGGCCAGCTCCTACAATGAGCAGTTCTTC	CASSVQASSYNEQFF
TRBJ2-7	many	TRBV2	TRBD2	TGTGCCAGCAGTGAAACTAGCGGGTCGCTGGGGCAGTACTTC	CASSETSGSLGQYF
TRBJ1-5	once	TRBV20-1	TRBD1	TGCAGTGCTTGGGACAGGGGGTATAGCAATCAGCCCCAGCATTTT	CSAWDRGYSNQPQHF
TRBJ2-7	many	TRBV6-1	TRBD1	TGTGCCAGCAGTGAAAGGGACAGGGTGGTCTACGAGCAGTACTTC	CASSERDRVVYEQYF
TRBJ2-7	NA	TRBV29-1	NA	TGCAGCGTCTCAGGGAATGAATTTGAGCAGTACTTC	CSVSGNEFEQYF
TRBJ1-1	few	TRBV30	NA	TGTGCCTGGAGTGTCTGGATGGCAGGCCCGAACACTGAAGCTTTCTTT	CAWSVWMAGPNTEAFF
TRBJ2-5	many	TRBV27	TRBD2	TGTGCCAGCAGTTTGATCCCCGGACTAGCGGGAGAAGAGACCCAGTACTTC	CASSLIPGLAGEETQYF
TRBJ1-1	many	TRBV20-1	TRBD1	TGCAGTGCTAGACCAGGGGGCGCGAACACTGAAGCTTTCTTT	CSARPGGANTEAFF
TRBJ2-3	many	TRBV11-2	TRBD2	TGTGCCAGCAGCTGGGGGACTAGCGGGGGCACAGATACGCAGTATTTT	CASSWGTSGGTDTQYF
TRBJ2-3	many	TRBV7-9	TRBD1	TGTGCCAGCAGCTTAACCCGGACAGGGCCTGATACGCAGTATTTT	CASSLTRTGPDTQYF
TRBJ2-2	few	TRBV28	TRBD2	TGTGCCAGCAGTTTACTAGCGGGATCCGGGGAGCTGTTTTTT	CASSLLAGSGELFF